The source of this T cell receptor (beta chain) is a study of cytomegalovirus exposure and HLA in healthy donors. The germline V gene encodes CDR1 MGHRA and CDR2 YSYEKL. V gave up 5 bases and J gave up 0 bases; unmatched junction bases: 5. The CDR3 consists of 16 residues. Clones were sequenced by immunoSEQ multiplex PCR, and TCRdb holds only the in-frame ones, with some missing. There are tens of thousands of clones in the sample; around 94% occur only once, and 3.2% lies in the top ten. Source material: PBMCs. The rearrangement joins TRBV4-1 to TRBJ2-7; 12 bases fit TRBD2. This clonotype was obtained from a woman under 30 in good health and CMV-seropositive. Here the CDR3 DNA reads TGCGCCAGCAGCTACCGGACTAGCGGGGACTCCTACGAGCAGTACTTC. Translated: CASSYRTSGDSYEQYF.